This TCR beta chain emerged from a study of shared clonotypes between healthy human individuals. This clone was recorded once. CDR1 is SGHTA and CDR2 is FQGNSA in the germline V gene. The CDR3 runs to 15 residues. V trimming: 1 base; J trimming: 3 bases; junction bases outside the gene matches: 2. TCRdb keeps only in-frame clones here, not all; method: immunoSEQ multiplex PCR. This sample has under 2.5 million clones, with about nine tenths found just once. The sequenced sample was naive CD4+ T cells from PBMCs. The subset denotes: CD45RA+ positively selected. V is TRBV7-2 and J is TRBJ1-5; 8 bases line up with TRBD1. This TCR was sampled from a man aged 18 to 29 in good health. Some clones in this sample may be carry-over from other donors' samples. DNA of the CDR3: TGTGCCAGCAGCTTAGGGACAGGGTTCAATCAGCCCCAGCATTTT. Its translation: CASSLGTGFNQPQHF.